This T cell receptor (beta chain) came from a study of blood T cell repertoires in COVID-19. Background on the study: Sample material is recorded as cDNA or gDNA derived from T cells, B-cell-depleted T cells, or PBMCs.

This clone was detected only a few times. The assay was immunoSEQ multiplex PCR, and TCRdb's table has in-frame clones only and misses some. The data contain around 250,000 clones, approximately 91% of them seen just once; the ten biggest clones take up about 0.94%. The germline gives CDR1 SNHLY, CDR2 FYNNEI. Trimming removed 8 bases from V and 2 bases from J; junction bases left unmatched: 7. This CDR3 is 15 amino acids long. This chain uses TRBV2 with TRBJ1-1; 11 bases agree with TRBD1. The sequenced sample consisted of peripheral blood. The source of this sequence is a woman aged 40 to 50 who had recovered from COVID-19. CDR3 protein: CASLGWTGGNTEAFF. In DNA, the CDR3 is TGTGCCAGCCTGGGCTGGACAGGGGGCAACACTGAAGCTTTCTTT.